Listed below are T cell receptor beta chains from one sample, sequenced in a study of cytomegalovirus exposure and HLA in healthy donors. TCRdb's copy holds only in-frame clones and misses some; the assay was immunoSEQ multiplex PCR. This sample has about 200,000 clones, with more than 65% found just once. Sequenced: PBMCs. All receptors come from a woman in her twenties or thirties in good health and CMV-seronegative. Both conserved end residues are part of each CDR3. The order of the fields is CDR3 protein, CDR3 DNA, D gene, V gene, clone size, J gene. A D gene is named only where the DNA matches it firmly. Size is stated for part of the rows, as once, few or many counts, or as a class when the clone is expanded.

CDR3 protein: CASSQGRESWPQHF
CDR3 DNA: TGTGCCAGCAGCCAAGGGCGGGAGTCATGGCCCCAGCATTTT
D gene: NA
V gene: TRBV4-2
clone size: NA
J gene: TRBJ1-5

CDR3 protein: CASSLGSQGYEQYF
CDR3 DNA: TGTGCCAGCAGCTTAGGATCGCAGGGCTACGAGCAGTACTTC
D gene: NA
V gene: TRBV7-2
clone size: few
J gene: TRBJ2-7

CDR3 protein: CASSNDRGREQYF
CDR3 DNA: TGTGCCAGCAGCAATGACAGGGGGAGGGAGCAGTACTTC
D gene: TRBD1
V gene: TRBV7-3
clone size: NA
J gene: TRBJ2-7

CDR3 protein: CASSLDSNTEAFF
CDR3 DNA: TGTGCCAGCAGTCTAGATTCGAACACTGAAGCTTTCTTT
D gene: NA
V gene: TRBV6-1
clone size: NA
J gene: TRBJ1-1

CDR3 protein: CASSSDRGGGQPQHF
CDR3 DNA: TGTGCCAGCAGTTCGGACAGGGGAGGAGGACAGCCCCAGCATTTT
D gene: TRBD1
V gene: TRBV25-1
clone size: once
J gene: TRBJ1-5

CDR3 protein: CASSVTSEDTQYF
CDR3 DNA: TGTGCCAGCAGTGTAACTAGCGAGGATACGCAGTATTTT
D gene: TRBD2
V gene: TRBV6-4
clone size: few
J gene: TRBJ2-3

CDR3 protein: CASSVGHHLANYGYTF
CDR3 DNA: TGTGCCAGCTCGGTAGGACACCATTTAGCTAACTATGGCTACACCTTC
D gene: NA
V gene: TRBV13
clone size: NA
J gene: TRBJ1-2

CDR3 protein: CASSQVQTRPDYGYTF
CDR3 DNA: TGCGCCAGCAGCCAAGTACAGACAAGACCCGACTATGGCTACACCTTC
D gene: NA
V gene: TRBV4-1
clone size: NA
J gene: TRBJ1-2

CDR3 protein: CASKGYAEAFF
CDR3 DNA: TGCGCCAGCAAGGGGTACGCTGAAGCTTTCTTT
D gene: NA
V gene: TRBV4-1
clone size: NA
J gene: TRBJ1-1

CDR3 protein: CASSLEGGPPDTQYF
CDR3 DNA: TGCGCCAGCAGCTTGGAGGGGGGGCCCCCAGATACGCAGTATTTT
D gene: NA
V gene: TRBV5-1
clone size: NA
J gene: TRBJ2-3

CDR3 protein: CASSYGTGGADTQYF
CDR3 DNA: TGTGCCAGCAGTTACGGGACAGGGGGCGCAGATACGCAGTATTTT
D gene: TRBD1
V gene: TRBV6-5
clone size: few
J gene: TRBJ2-3

CDR3 protein: CASSMKRESGYEQYF
CDR3 DNA: TGTGCCAGTAGTATGAAGCGGGAGAGCGGCTACGAGCAGTACTTC
D gene: TRBD2
V gene: TRBV19
clone size: few
J gene: TRBJ2-7

CDR3 protein: CASSEQFNQPQHF
CDR3 DNA: TGTGCCAGCAGTGAACAGTTCAATCAGCCCCAGCATTTT
D gene: NA
V gene: TRBV2
clone size: NA
J gene: TRBJ1-5

CDR3 protein: CASRKIGRGKTGELFF
CDR3 DNA: TGTGCCAGCAGAAAGATTGGCAGGGGGAAGACCGGGGAGCTGTTTTTT
D gene: TRBD1
V gene: TRBV11-2
clone size: NA
J gene: TRBJ2-2

CDR3 protein: CASSPPGSYEQYF
CDR3 DNA: TGTGCCAGCAGCCCCCCGGGTTCCTACGAGCAGTACTTC
D gene: NA
V gene: TRBV9
clone size: NA
J gene: TRBJ2-7

CDR3 protein: CASSSGGQGPSSYEQYF
CDR3 DNA: TGTGCCAGCAGCTCCGGGGGGCAGGGGCCGAGCTCCTACGAGCAGTACTTC
D gene: NA
V gene: TRBV7-3
clone size: NA
J gene: TRBJ2-7

CDR3 protein: CASSPQTGPGEQYF
CDR3 DNA: TGTGCCAGCAGCCCCCAGACAGGGCCGGGAGAGCAGTACTTC
D gene: TRBD1
V gene: TRBV11-2
clone size: NA
J gene: TRBJ2-7

CDR3 protein: CASSRRLAGDRDTQYF
CDR3 DNA: TGCGCCAGCAGCCGGCGGCTAGCGGGAGATCGGGATACGCAGTATTTT
D gene: TRBD2
V gene: TRBV4-3
clone size: NA
J gene: TRBJ2-3

CDR3 protein: CASSGSGMRDYGYTF
CDR3 DNA: TGTGCCAGCAGTGGTTCGGGGATGCGGGACTATGGCTACACCTTC
D gene: NA
V gene: TRBV2
clone size: NA
J gene: TRBJ1-2

CDR3 protein: CASSHRGTGNEQYF
CDR3 DNA: TGTGCCAGCAGCCACCGTGGGACAGGGAACGAGCAGTACTTC
D gene: TRBD1
V gene: TRBV7-9
clone size: NA
J gene: TRBJ2-7

CDR3 protein: CASSLAQGRRGYTF
CDR3 DNA: TGTGCCAGCAGCTTAGCTCAGGGGCGACGTGGCTACACCTTC
D gene: NA
V gene: TRBV11-1
clone size: NA
J gene: TRBJ1-2

CDR3 protein: CASSLAKGYNEQFF
CDR3 DNA: TGTGCCAGCAGCCTAGCCAAGGGATACAATGAGCAGTTCTTC
D gene: NA
V gene: TRBV6-5
clone size: NA
J gene: TRBJ2-1

CDR3 protein: CASSSITGSGNTIYF
CDR3 DNA: TGTGCCAGCAGCTCAATTACAGGTTCTGGAAACACCATATATTTT
D gene: NA
V gene: TRBV11-2
clone size: NA
J gene: TRBJ1-3

CDR3 protein: CASSPYQGLADNSPLHF
CDR3 DNA: TGTGCCAGCAGCCCTTACCAGGGACTGGCGGATAATTCACCCCTCCACTTT
D gene: NA
V gene: TRBV4-2
clone size: NA
J gene: TRBJ1-6

CDR3 protein: CASSLTSGRGSDTQYF
CDR3 DNA: TGTGCCAGCAGCTTAACTAGCGGGAGGGGCTCAGATACGCAGTATTTT
D gene: TRBD2
V gene: TRBV11-3
clone size: NA
J gene: TRBJ2-3

CDR3 protein: CASSYGQGETEAFF
CDR3 DNA: TGTGCCAGTAGTTACGGACAGGGGGAGACTGAAGCTTTCTTT
D gene: TRBD1
V gene: TRBV19
clone size: NA
J gene: TRBJ1-1

CDR3 protein: CASSSGVLLTDTQYF
CDR3 DNA: TGTGCCAGCAGCTCAGGGGTCCTCCTCACAGATACGCAGTATTTT
D gene: NA
V gene: TRBV14
clone size: NA
J gene: TRBJ2-3

CDR3 protein: CASSQSGPASSLYEQYF
CDR3 DNA: TGTGCCAGCAGCCAGTCAGGTCCTGCTAGCTCACTCTACGAGCAGTACTTC
D gene: NA
V gene: TRBV4-2
clone size: once
J gene: TRBJ2-7

CDR3 protein: CASSPQGQDTGELFF
CDR3 DNA: TGTGCCAGCTCACCACAGGGACAAGACACCGGGGAGCTGTTTTTT
D gene: NA
V gene: TRBV18
clone size: NA
J gene: TRBJ2-2

CDR3 protein: CASHGGGVPYEQYF
CDR3 DNA: TGTGCCTCGCACGGCGGAGGGGTCCCCTACGAGCAGTACTTC
D gene: NA
V gene: TRBV2
clone size: NA
J gene: TRBJ2-7

CDR3 protein: CASSMEGTGNYGYTF
CDR3 DNA: TGTGCCAGTAGTATGGAAGGGACAGGCAACTATGGCTACACCTTC
D gene: TRBD1
V gene: TRBV19
clone size: NA
J gene: TRBJ1-2

CDR3 protein: CASSGRQGPLSFF
CDR3 DNA: TGTGCCAGCAGTGGCCGACAGGGCCCGTTGTCTTTCTTT
D gene: TRBD1
V gene: TRBV6-1
clone size: NA
J gene: TRBJ1-1